This T cell receptor beta chain derives from a study of CD8 T cells in ankylosing spondylitis. Whole-study results and caveats: Matched ankylosing spondylitis synovial fluid reportedly showed significant enrichment of disease-linked clones. A TCR beta motif made of 7 to 9 highly homologous variants seemed typical of ankylosing spondylitis blood. Prior literature has documented some motif variants in synovial fluid and blood from reactive arthritis. Clones linked to disease, bearing a CD8+ phenotype, were relatively rare in peripheral blood.

This clonotype was detected only a few times. Its cognate antigen is unknown. The V end lost 0 bases, the J end lost 6 bases, and 9 bases lay between the germline ends. CDR3 size: 15 residues. The V gene's germline CDR1 is SGHDN and CDR2 FVKESK. Construction of TCR beta libraries was performed using quantitative 5'-RACE with molecular barcodes. From the 5' RACE reads, TCRdb called clonotypes with MiXCR, one entry per CDR3 protein. The sample has 350,000 or so distinct CDR3 sequences; less than 9.5% are singletons. The rearrangement joins TRBV14 to TRBJ2-6; D is uncertain. This sequence was found in a male donor with ankylosing spondylitis. Sample: blood, either unsorted or a sorted T cell fraction (not recorded which). The CDR3 sequence: CASSQDIRMANVLTF. CDR3 nucleotide sequence: TGTGCCAGCAGCCAAGATATCAGGATGGCCAACGTCCTGACTTTC.